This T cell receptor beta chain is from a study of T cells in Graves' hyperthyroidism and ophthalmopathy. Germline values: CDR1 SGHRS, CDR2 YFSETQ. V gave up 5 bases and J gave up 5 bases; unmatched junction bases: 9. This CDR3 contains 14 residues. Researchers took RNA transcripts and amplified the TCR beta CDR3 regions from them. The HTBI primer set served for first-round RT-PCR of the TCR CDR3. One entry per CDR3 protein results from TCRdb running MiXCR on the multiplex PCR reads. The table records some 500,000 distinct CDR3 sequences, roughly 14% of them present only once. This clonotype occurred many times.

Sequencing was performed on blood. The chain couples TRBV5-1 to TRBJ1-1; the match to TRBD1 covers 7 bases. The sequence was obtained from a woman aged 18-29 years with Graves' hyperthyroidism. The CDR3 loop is CASSRQGPGTEAFF. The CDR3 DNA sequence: TGCGCCAGCAGTCGACAGGGCCCGGGGACTGAAGCTTTCTTT.